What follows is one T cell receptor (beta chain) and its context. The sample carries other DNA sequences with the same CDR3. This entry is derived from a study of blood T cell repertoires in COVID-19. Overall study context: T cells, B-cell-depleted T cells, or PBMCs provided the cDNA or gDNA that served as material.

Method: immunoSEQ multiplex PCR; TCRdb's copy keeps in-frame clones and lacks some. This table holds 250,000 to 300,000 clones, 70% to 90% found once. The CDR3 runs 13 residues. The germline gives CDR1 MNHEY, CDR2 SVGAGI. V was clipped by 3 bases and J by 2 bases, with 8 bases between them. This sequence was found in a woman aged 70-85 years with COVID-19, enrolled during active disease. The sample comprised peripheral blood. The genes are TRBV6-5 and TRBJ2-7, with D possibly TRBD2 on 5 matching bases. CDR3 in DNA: TGTGCCAGCAGTTATGGACTGGCCTACGAGCAGTACTTC. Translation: CASSYGLAYEQYF.